This note documents a single TCR beta chain sequence. Trimming removed 6 bases from V and 0 bases from J, with 13 bases in between. This CDR3 contains 15 residues. Per the germline V gene, CDR1 is MNHEY and CDR2 is SMNVEV (reference sequence). In the source study's methods: Reference gene primer amplification gave nucleated cell count estimates. Here immunoSEQ multiplex PCR was the method, and the copy in TCRdb shows in-frame clones only, minus some. The V and J calls and clone size were taken over from that table, and D and trimming were inferred from the DNA. The data contain fewer than 250,000 clones, 70% to 80% of them singletons. This sample is drawn from a study of blood T cell repertoires in COVID-19. Study context: The cDNA or gDNA used as material had been derived from T cells, B-cell-depleted T cells, or PBMCs.

The sequenced sample consisted of peripheral blood. The rearrangement uses TRBV27 and TRBJ2-3; no definite D call. The TCR sequence derives from a woman aged 50 to 60 with acute or convalescent COVID-19. In DNA form, the CDR3 reads TGTGCCAGCAGCGAGCCTTCCGATAGCACAGATACGCAGTATTTT. As protein: CASSEPSDSTDTQYF.